A selection of T cell receptor beta chains follows, all from one sample in a study of blood T cell repertoires in COVID-19. Sequencing was performed with immunoSEQ multiplex PCR; in TCRdb, only in-frame clones are kept and a portion is missing. The sample includes 55,000 or so clones, 87% seen only once; the top ten take more than 6%. The material sequenced was peripheral blood. These receptors all stem from a woman in her fifties or sixties with COVID-19, enrolled during active disease. Both conserved end residues are part of each CDR3. A D gene is named only where the DNA matches it firmly. Clone sizes are given selectively: once, few, many, or a class where the clone is expanded.

cdr3_length	d_call	clone_size	j_call	v_call	cdr3_aa	cdr3_nt
15	NA	NA	TRBJ2-7	TRBV28	CASCPAGARSYEQYF	TGTGCCAGCTGCCCGGCAGGGGCAAGGAGCTACGAGCAGTACTTC
13	NA	NA	TRBJ2-4	TRBV6-6	CASSYRGFDIQYF	TGTGCCAGCAGTTACAGGGGTTTTGACATTCAGTACTTC
15	NA	NA	TRBJ1-1	TRBV7-8	CASSLFGTTNTEAFF	TGTGCCAGCAGCTTATTTGGGACAACGAACACTGAAGCTTTCTTT
15	NA	once	TRBJ2-2	TRBV30	CAWSVRGTYTGELFF	TGTGCCTGGAGTGTCCGCGGGACGTACACCGGGGAGCTGTTTTTT
15	NA	NA	TRBJ1-1	TRBV5-6	CASSLPAGWNTEAFF	TGTGCCAGCAGCTTGCCCGCCGGTTGGAACACTGAAGCTTTCTTT
13	NA	NA	TRBJ1-1	TRBV2	CASSEGRRGEAFF	TGTGCCAGCAGCGAGGGTAGGAGGGGAGAAGCTTTCTTT
17	TRBD2	NA	TRBJ2-2	TRBV19	CASSTGTSGLSTGELFF	TGTGCCAGTAGTACAGGGACTAGCGGGCTCTCTACCGGGGAGCTGTTTTTT
16	TRBD1	NA	TRBJ2-4	TRBV4-1	CASSYDRESTKNIQYF	TGCGCCAGCAGCTACGACAGGGAGTCGACCAAAAACATTCAGTACTTC
14	TRBD1	NA	TRBJ1-5	TRBV6-6	CASSLGQGDQPQHF	TGTGCCAGCAGTCTGGGACAGGGGGATCAGCCCCAGCATTTT
15	TRBD2	NA	TRBJ2-1	TRBV2	CASSETSGRAKEQFF	TGTGCCAGCAGTGAGACGAGCGGGAGGGCCAAGGAGCAGTTCTTC
14	TRBD1	NA	TRBJ2-7	TRBV6-5	CASTEDREPYEQYF	TGTGCCAGCACCGAAGACAGGGAACCATACGAGCAGTACTTC
15	TRBD1	NA	TRBJ1-1	TRBV9	CASSVDGQGFTEAFF	TGTGCCAGCAGCGTGGACGGACAGGGATTCACTGAAGCTTTCTTT
14	NA	NA	TRBJ1-5	TRBV2	CASGQTYSNQPQHF	TGTGCCAGCGGACAGACATATAGCAATCAGCCCCAGCATTTT
13	NA	NA	TRBJ2-1	TRBV15	CATSRSGGQEQFF	TGTGCCACCAGCAGATCCGGGGGACAGGAGCAGTTCTTC
15	NA	NA	TRBJ1-4	TRBV19	CASTDPRQFNEKLFF	TGTGCCAGTACCGACCCGAGACAGTTTAATGAAAAACTGTTTTTT
16	TRBD2	NA	TRBJ2-3	TRBV28	CASSFRSGIGTDTQYF	TGTGCCAGCAGTTTCCGTAGCGGGATCGGGACAGATACGCAGTATTTT
16	TRBD2	NA	TRBJ2-3	TRBV27	CASSPRLAGAKDTQYF	TGTGCCAGCAGTCCCCGACTAGCGGGAGCGAAAGATACGCAGTATTTT
17	NA	NA	TRBJ1-5	TRBV28	CASSFRVGGARNQPQHF	TGTGCCAGCAGTTTTCGGGTCGGGGGGGCTCGAAATCAGCCCCAGCATTTT
17	NA	few	TRBJ2-6	TRBV7-9	CASSSRDTIPGANVLTF	TGTGCCAGCAGCTCCCGGGACACTATCCCTGGGGCCAACGTCCTGACTTTC
15	TRBD2	NA	TRBJ2-1	TRBV5-6	CASSIGTSGYNEQFF	TGTGCCAGCAGCATCGGGACTAGCGGCTACAATGAGCAGTTCTTC
15	NA	NA	TRBJ2-1	TRBV29-1	CSAPAPGSSYNEQFF	TGCAGCGCTCCCGCGCCCGGGAGCTCCTACAATGAGCAGTTCTTC
15	TRBD1	NA	TRBJ1-3	TRBV28	CASSLTGLSGNTIYF	TGTGCCAGCAGCCTGACAGGGCTCTCTGGAAACACCATATATTTT
11	NA	NA	TRBJ2-7	TRBV16	CASSGGRGQYF	TGTGCCAGCAGCGGTGGAAGAGGTCAGTACTTC
15	TRBD1	NA	TRBJ2-7	TRBV27	CASSLSGQGYYEQYF	TGTGCCAGCAGTTTATCGGGACAGGGCTATTACGAGCAGTACTTC
14	NA	NA	TRBJ1-4	TRBV27	CASGRAGPGEKLFF	TGTGCCAGCGGAAGAGCAGGGCCAGGGGAAAAACTGTTTTTT
15	TRBD2	NA	TRBJ2-7	TRBV19	CASKPAGGSSYEQYF	TGTGCCAGTAAGCCTGCGGGAGGGAGCTCCTACGAGCAGTACTTC
15	NA	NA	TRBJ1-1	TRBV5-1	CASSLSTAVRTEAFF	TGCGCCAGCAGCTTGTCAACAGCCGTTAGGACTGAAGCTTTCTTT
16	NA	NA	TRBJ2-2	TRBV9	CASSSNLAWVTGELFF	TGTGCCAGCAGCTCCAACTTAGCCTGGGTCACCGGGGAGCTGTTTTTT
16	TRBD1	NA	TRBJ1-3	TRBV19	CASSSRMGQGYNTIYF	TGTGCCAGTAGTTCACGAATGGGACAGGGTTACAACACCATATATTTT